The rows below give T cell receptor beta chains drawn from one sample of a study of blood T cells in healthy people across ages. TCRdb called the 5' RACE reads again in MiXCR, with one record for every CDR3 protein. The sample holds 450,000 to 700,000 distinct CDR3 sequences; roughly 28% are singletons and the top ten take around 18%. What was sequenced was blood. These TCRs come from a woman aged 70-85 years in good health. Both conserved end residues are part of each CDR3.

V gene: TRBV7-3; J gene: TRBJ2-3; CDR3 length: 15; CDR3 protein: CASSSGQGDTDAQYF
V gene: TRBV12-5; J gene: TRBJ2-2; CDR3 length: 18; CDR3 protein: CASGFSSGGPLGTGELFF
V gene: TRBV29-1; J gene: TRBJ2-3; CDR3 length: 14; CDR3 protein: CSVSSGGRTDTQYF
V gene: TRBV3-1; J gene: TRBJ2-5; CDR3 length: 15; CDR3 protein: CASSHGGTRQETQYF
V gene: TRBV7-6; J gene: TRBJ2-3; CDR3 length: 16; CDR3 protein: CASSLESGGGMHTQYF
V gene: TRBV18; J gene: TRBJ2-7; CDR3 length: 15; CDR3 protein: CASSPTTGASSEQYF
V gene: TRBV11-2; J gene: TRBJ1-4; CDR3 length: 11; CDR3 protein: CASSLGDTTVF
V gene: TRBV6-1; J gene: TRBJ1-2; CDR3 length: 13; CDR3 protein: CASRQSGDYGYTF
V gene: TRBV2; J gene: TRBJ2-5; CDR3 length: 13; CDR3 protein: CASSSGTAQTQYF
V gene: TRBV29-1; J gene: TRBJ1-1; CDR3 length: 12; CDR3 protein: CSVGRGGAEAFF
V gene: TRBV5-1; J gene: TRBJ2-5; CDR3 length: 16; CDR3 protein: CASLAGDTLMGETQYF
V gene: TRBV4-2; J gene: NA; CDR3 length: 17; CDR3 protein: CASSQEFGQGVWYEQYF
V gene: TRBV6-6; J gene: TRBJ1-5; CDR3 length: 15; CDR3 protein: CASRQPGLSNQPQHF
V gene: TRBV4-1; J gene: TRBJ2-5; CDR3 length: 16; CDR3 protein: CASSQDRGVVQETQYF
V gene: TRBV7-2; J gene: TRBJ2-1; CDR3 length: 16; CDR3 protein: CASTLSRGGHYNEQFF
V gene: TRBV20-1; J gene: TRBJ2-7; CDR3 length: 12; CDR3 protein: CSAREWGLEQYF
V gene: TRBV4-3; J gene: TRBJ2-5; CDR3 length: 13; CDR3 protein: CASSPRQAKTQYF
V gene: TRBV27; J gene: TRBJ2-7; CDR3 length: 15; CDR3 protein: CASTSPGGGSYEQYF
V gene: TRBV5-1; J gene: TRBJ2-2; CDR3 length: 16; CDR3 protein: CASSTTSPLNTGELFF
V gene: TRBV7-2; J gene: TRBJ1-1; CDR3 length: 13; CDR3 protein: CASSLQRRTEAFF
V gene: TRBV24-1; J gene: TRBJ1-2; CDR3 length: 13; CDR3 protein: CATSDRTVNGYTF
V gene: TRBV7-9; J gene: TRBJ1-2; CDR3 length: 14; CDR3 protein: CASSLELGYDGYTF
V gene: TRBV20-1; J gene: TRBJ2-7; CDR3 length: 14; CDR3 protein: CSAPAGQGFHEQYF
V gene: TRBV2; J gene: TRBJ2-5; CDR3 length: 14; CDR3 protein: CASSDGQGRETQYF
V gene: TRBV25-1; J gene: TRBJ1-2; CDR3 length: 16; CDR3 protein: CASSASRTYHLYGYTF
V gene: TRBV3-1; J gene: TRBJ2-5; CDR3 length: 14; CDR3 protein: CASSRGALAALRIF
V gene: TRBV7-2; J gene: TRBJ2-5; CDR3 length: 17; CDR3 protein: CASSKTSGGTFGETQYF
V gene: TRBV9; J gene: TRBJ2-7; CDR3 length: 14; CDR3 protein: CASSVEPTSDEQYF
V gene: TRBV19; J gene: TRBJ1-1; CDR3 length: 15; CDR3 protein: CASSSRPSRDTEAFF
V gene: TRBV11-3; J gene: TRBJ2-1; CDR3 length: 14; CDR3 protein: CASSPNNGYNEQFF
V gene: TRBV6-2/TRBV6-3; J gene: TRBJ2-3; CDR3 length: 13; CDR3 protein: CASSYDVYNTQYF
V gene: TRBV6-5; J gene: TRBJ2-7; CDR3 length: 15; CDR3 protein: CASSRTGTGGGEQYF
V gene: TRBV7-2; J gene: TRBJ2-7; CDR3 length: 13; CDR3 protein: CASSLEATQKQYF
V gene: TRBV12-3/TRBV12-4; J gene: TRBJ2-1; CDR3 length: 16; CDR3 protein: CASSFGTTSSYNEQFF
V gene: TRBV30; J gene: TRBJ1-5; CDR3 length: 18; CDR3 protein: CAWSVPQGEGGSNQPQHF
V gene: TRBV7-9; J gene: TRBJ2-7; CDR3 length: 14; CDR3 protein: CASSPGLETYEQYF
V gene: TRBV5-5; J gene: NA; CDR3 length: 16; CDR3 protein: CASSSGLAGDPYEQYF
V gene: TRBV20-1; J gene: TRBJ1-4; CDR3 length: 16; CDR3 protein: CSARDSGRPTNEKLFF
V gene: TRBV15; J gene: TRBJ1-1; CDR3 length: 12; CDR3 protein: CATSRDRGVAFF
V gene: TRBV12-3/TRBV12-4; J gene: TRBJ1-4; CDR3 length: 17; CDR3 protein: CASSRDRTTGSREKLFF
V gene: TRBV24-1; J gene: TRBJ1-1; CDR3 length: 13; CDR3 protein: CATSDPVGTEAFF
V gene: TRBV20-1; J gene: TRBJ2-5; CDR3 length: 15; CDR3 protein: CSANDPGTEQETQYF
V gene: TRBV6-1; J gene: TRBJ1-5; CDR3 length: 14; CDR3 protein: CASTEGGLDQPQHF
V gene: TRBV7-9; J gene: TRBJ2-7; CDR3 length: 12; CDR3 protein: CAGSPARDEQYF
V gene: TRBV20-1; J gene: TRBJ2-1; CDR3 length: 13; CDR3 protein: CSASDRVGNEQFF
V gene: TRBV11-2; J gene: TRBJ1-2; CDR3 length: 16; CDR3 protein: CASSFRGTVSGEGYTF
V gene: TRBV20-1; J gene: TRBJ1-4; CDR3 length: 13; CDR3 protein: CSARGATNEKLLF